Detailed here is one TCR beta chain. Its specificity is unknown. The data originate from a study of cytomegalovirus exposure and HLA in healthy donors. Study-wide context: The Caucasian-associated ancestry cluster held under 90% of a few hundred genotyped donors.

Study results and limitations: Immune exposure information available was restricted to CMV serostatus.

PCR amplification relied on 60 Vbeta primers (plus 13 Jbeta primers). Assay used: immunoSEQ multiplex PCR; TCRdb lists only in-frame clones, some missing. The sample holds 150,000 to 250,000 clones, roughly 85% seen once. V was trimmed by 1 base and J by 5 bases, leaving 12 bases between them. CDR1 is MNHEY and CDR2 is SVGAGI in the germline V gene. The CDR3 runs to 15 residues. The chain carries TRBV6-5 and TRBJ1-5; a possible D gene is TRBD1 (5 bases). This TCR derives from a woman in her 30s in good health and CMV-seropositive. Sequenced sample: PBMCs. The CDR3 nucleotides read TGTGCCAGCAGTTACTTGCAGGGAGGGGATCAGCCCCAGCATTTT. Translated, it gives CASSYLQGGDQPQHF.